The 16 T cell receptor beta chains below come from one sample, sequenced in a study of blood T cell repertoires in COVID-19. Libraries were prepared by immunoSEQ multiplex PCR; TCRdb keeps only in-frame clonotypes and omits some of them. The sample lists over 200,000 clones, about 87% occurring once. What was sequenced was PBMCs or T cells enriched from blood (not recorded which). The source of these receptors is a man younger than 35 with acute COVID-19.

The rearrangement joins TRBV4-2 to TRBJ1-2; D unresolved. The CDR3 has 15 residues. Trimming shortened V by 0 bases and J by 3 bases, and 11 bases separated the two germline ends. Per the germline V gene, CDR1 is LGHNA and CDR2 is YNFKEQ. The CDR3 sequence: CASSQEPGSYYGYTF. As DNA, the CDR3 is TGTGCCAGCAGCCAAGAACCGGGATCCTACTATGGCTACACCTTC.

This clone was recorded a few times. The gene calls are TRBV29-1 and TRBJ2-7, with 7 bases lining up with TRBD1. V shed 8 bases, J shed 6 bases, and the junction held 13 bases outside the gene matches. Looked up from germline, CDR1 is SQVTM and CDR2 is ANQGSEA. The CDR3 is 13 residues long. The CDR3 protein is CSPGDRAFPEQYF. The CDR3 DNA reads TGCAGCCCAGGGGACAGAGCCTTTCCCGAGCAGTACTTC.

The chain has TRBV11-1 and TRBJ1-1; no firm D call. This CDR3 has 15 residues. V dropped 5 bases and J dropped 6 bases, with 19 bases sitting between them. Looked up from germline, CDR1 is SGHAT and CDR2 is FQDESV (reference sequence). The CDR3 coding sequence is TGTGCCAGCAGCCCCCGGACTTTCATCGGCCCTGAAGCTTTCTTT. Its protein is CASSPRTFIGPEAFF.

This clone was seen a handful of times. The chain employs TRBV9 and TRBJ2-1, with 8 bases fitting TRBD1. Germline V CDR1 and CDR2: SGDLS, YYNGEE. The CDR3 has 16 amino acids. Trimming took 0 bases from V and 2 from J; bases not matched to a gene: 4. In DNA form, the CDR3 reads TGTGCCAGCAGCGTAGTACGGGACAGGCCCTACAATGAGCAGTTCTTC. It translates to CASSVVRDRPYNEQFF.

The chain is built from TRBV7-8 and TRBJ2-2; 13 bases align to TRBD2. Germline CDR1 SGHVS, CDR2 FQNEAQ. After removal of 5 bases from V and 4 bases from J, the junction contained 4 bases not matched to a gene. The CDR3 has 16 amino acids. The CDR3 nucleotides are TGTGCCAGCAGCCCCGGGACTAGCGGGACCACCGGGGAGCTGTTTTTT. It is translated as CASSPGTSGTTGELFF.

The chain recombines TRBV19 with TRBJ2-1, with 10 nucleotides matching TRBD2. The CDR3 extends over 13 amino acids. Trimming cost V 7 bases and J 6 bases; bases outside gene matches: 3. Germline V gene sequence: CDR1 LNHDA, CDR2 SQIVND (reference sequence). The CDR3 protein is CASKASGGNEQFF. In nucleotides, the CDR3 is TGTGCCAGTAAGGCTAGCGGGGGCAATGAGCAGTTCTTC.

The genes are TRBV2 and TRBJ2-7; 7 positions agree with TRBD1. Trimming took 4 bases from V and 3 from J; bases not matched to a gene: 9. Per germline, CDR1 SNHLY and CDR2 FYNNEI. The CDR3 extends over 15 amino acids. CDR3 loop: CASSVTGDSLYEQYF. CDR3 sequence (DNA): TGTGCCAGCAGTGTAACCGGGGACAGCCTCTACGAGCAGTACTTC. The whole variable domain, remainder taken from reference TRBV2 and TRBJ2-7, is EPEVTQTPSHQVTQMGQEVILRCVPISNHLYFYWYRQILGQKVEFLVSFYNNEISEKSEIFDDQFSVERPDGSNFTLKIRSTKLEDSAMYFCASSVTGDSLYEQYFGPGTRLTVT.

The chain is built from TRBV6-5 and TRBJ1-1, with 10 nucleotides matching TRBD1. In germline, CDR1 is MNHEY, CDR2 SVGAGI. The CDR3 contains 15 residues. Unmatched junction bases numbered 14, after V lost 5 bases and J lost 11 bases. The CDR3 is CASSKPGQGKAGAFF. DNA of the CDR3: TGTGCCAGCAGTAAACCGGGACAGGGGAAGGCTGGTGCTTTCTTT.

J is TRBJ2-1 and V is TRBV4-3; the match to TRBD1 covers 8 bases. Germline-derived CDR1 and CDR2 are LGHNA and YSLEER. The CDR3 extends over 15 amino acids. V dropped 5 bases and J dropped 3; count of bases not matched to a gene: 6. The CDR3 reads CASSEDRANYNEQFF. CDR3 nucleotides: TGCGCCAGCAGCGAGGACAGGGCGAACTACAATGAGCAGTTCTTC.

This chain uses TRBV7-8 with TRBJ2-7, with 9 bases that match TRBD1. CDR1 is SGHVS, CDR2 FQNEAQ, per germline. V was clipped by 3 bases and J by 6 bases; unmatched bases: 9. CDR3 length: 15 residues. The CDR3: CASSFRDRVLSEQYF. For the CDR3, the DNA is TGTGCCAGCAGCTTCCGGGACAGGGTATTATCCGAGCAGTACTTC.

The chain carries TRBV28 and TRBJ2-1; D perhaps matches TRBD2 (6 bases). Per germline, CDR1 MDHEN and CDR2 SYDVKM. The CDR3 loop spans 15 amino acids. V lost 5 bases to trimming and J lost 7 bases, with 18 bases between them. The CDR3 coding sequence is TGTGCCAGCAGTGCGGGACCAGCAGAGTGGAATGAGCAGTTCTTC. Translated, it gives CASSAGPAEWNEQFF.

The chain links TRBV2 to TRBJ2-5; D perhaps matches TRBD2 (7 bases). CDR1 and CDR2 from the germline V gene are SNHLY and FYNNEI. Trimming left V 10 bases short and J 5 bases short, with 23 bases between. CDR3 length: 15 residues. Written as DNA, the CDR3 is TGTGCCACCCTGGGGGCGGGAGAGGTGGTGGAGACCCAGTACTTC. Residues: CATLGAGEVVETQYF.

CDR3 amino acids: CASSELEADYGYTF. CDR3 nucleotide sequence: TGTGCCAGCAGTGAATTGGAGGCGGACTATGGCTACACCTTC. J is TRBJ1-2 and V is TRBV2; no firm D call. The CDR3 loop spans 14 amino acids. Germline lookup yields CDR1 SNHLY and CDR2 FYNNEI. The V gene lost 2 bases and the J gene lost 3 bases, with 10 bases spanning the gap.

The chain couples TRBV6-4 to TRBJ1-6; TRBD1 matches at 11 bases. Germline CDR1 is MRHNA and CDR2 is SNTAGT. The CDR3 loop spans 15 amino acids. The J segment lost 9 bases and the V segment lost 4 bases, leaving 5 bases of the junction unmatched. In DNA, the CDR3 is TGTGCCAGCAGTGCCTACGGGACAGGGGGTTCACCCCTCCACTTT. This encodes CASSAYGTGGSPLHF.

The rearrangement uses TRBV28 and TRBJ1-5, with D possibly TRBD1 on 5 matching bases. This CDR3 region has 14 residues. Trimming cost V 6 bases and J 7 bases, with 16 bases left between them. Germline-derived CDR1 and CDR2 are MDHEN and SYDVKM. The CDR3 sequence: CASSLGGTRQPQHF. The DNA of the CDR3 is TGTGCCAGCAGCTTGGGGGGTACCAGGCAGCCCCAGCATTTT.

This clone was seen only a few times. In the same sample, other DNA sequences code for this CDR3. This chain links TRBV7-2 with TRBJ1-5; unclear D gene. V shed 2 bases and J shed 7 bases, with 9 bases lying between them. CDR3 length equals 13 residues. CDR1 and CDR2 from the germline V gene are SGHTA and FQGNSA. CDR3 DNA: TGTGCCAGCAGCTTAACGGGAAACCAGCCCCAGCATTTT. Its translation: CASSLTGNQPQHF.